These 21 T cell receptor beta chains came from one sample sequenced in a study of cytomegalovirus exposure and HLA in healthy donors. 13 Jbeta primers and 60 Vbeta primers were used for the PCR. Only in-frame clones appear in the TCRdb table, and some are missing; sequencing was by immunoSEQ multiplex PCR. The table lists about 150,000 clones, 80% of them singletons. The sample was PBMCs. All receptors derive from a woman aged 40 to 50 in good health and CMV-seropositive.

This clone was detected only a few times. The V gene is TRBV19, the J gene TRBJ2-5; D ambiguous. Trimming took 4 bases from V and 4 from J, leaving 7 bases between them. CDR1 is LNHDA and CDR2 is SQIVND in the germline V gene (reference sequence). This CDR3 contains 12 residues. The CDR3 coding sequence is TGTGCCAGTAGTACGGGTCGAGAGACCCAGTACTTC. Translated: CASSTGRETQYF.

The chain carries TRBV5-4 and TRBJ1-1; TRBD1 agrees at 8 bases. The CDR3 length is 16 residues. After removal of 0 bases from V and 2 bases from J, the junction contained 6 bases not matched to a gene. Germline V gene lookup returns CDR1 SGHNT and CDR2 YYREEE (reference sequence). The CDR3 loop is CASSLGLQGVNTEAFF. As DNA, the CDR3 is TGTGCCAGCAGCTTGGGGTTACAGGGGGTTAACACTGAAGCTTTCTTT.

The chain couples TRBV19 to TRBJ1-1; TRBD1 aligns across 9 bases. V shed 5 bases and J 4 bases; nucleotides not matched to a gene: 8. The CDR3 length is 15 residues. CDR1 LNHDA and CDR2 SQIVND come from the germline V gene (reference sequence). CDR3 amino acids: CASSAPGQGITEAFF. The CDR3 DNA reads as TGTGCCAGTAGTGCTCCGGGACAGGGAATCACTGAAGCTTTCTTT.

This chain links TRBV27 with TRBJ2-7; tentative D call: TRBD1 (6 bases). Germline CDR1 is MNHEY and CDR2 is SMNVEV (reference sequence). V lost 8 bases and J lost 0, with 20 bases in between. This CDR3 has 16 residues. The CDR3: CASLGVGQRSSYEQYF. CDR3 nucleotides: TGTGCCAGCCTAGGTGTAGGACAGAGAAGCTCCTACGAGCAGTACTTC.

The J gene is TRBJ1-3, the V gene TRBV19; TRBD1 aligns across 9 bases. Per the germline V gene, CDR1 is LNHDA and CDR2 is SQIVND (reference sequence). This CDR3 has 13 amino acids. The junction had 4 bases not matched to a gene; V was cut back by 8 bases and J by 5 bases. The CDR3 DNA is TGTGCCAGTGGACAGGGGAGGAGAAACACCATATATTTT. Translated: CASGQGRRNTIYF. Using reference TRBV19 and TRBJ1-3 for the parts outside the CDR3, the full variable domain is DGGITQSPKYLFRKEGQNVTLSCEQNLNHDAMYWYRQDPGQGLRLIYYSQIVNDFQKGDIAEGYSVSREKKESFPLTVTSAQKNPTAFYLCASGQGRRNTIYFGEGSWLTVV.

This chain links TRBV6-5 with TRBJ1-5; D is undetermined. V was pared by 6 bases and J by 6 bases, with 12 bases between. The CDR3 runs to 13 residues. Germline V gene data show CDR1 as MNHEY and CDR2 as SVGAGI. CDR3 coding DNA: TGTGCCAGCAGACAAACACGGGGTCAGCCCCAGCATTTT. This gives the protein CASRQTRGQPQHF.

The chain carries TRBV27 and TRBJ1-1; TRBD1 might be the D (5 bases). Germline lookup yields CDR1 MNHEY and CDR2 SMNVEV (reference sequence). The V end was cut by 5 bases, the J end by 4 bases, with 11 bases between. This CDR3 is 13 amino acids long. The CDR3 loop is CASSLDKATEAFF. The CDR3 nucleotides read TGTGCCAGCAGTCTGGACAAAGCCACTGAAGCTTTCTTT.

The rearrangement uses TRBV5-1 and TRBJ2-3, with TRBD2 identical over 8 bases. The germline V gene encodes CDR1 SGHRS and CDR2 YFSETQ. CDR3 length: 18 amino acids. J was trimmed by 3 bases and V by 3 bases; bases with no gene match: 15. The CDR3, as DNA: TGCGCCAGCAGCTCCCCCAGTGCGGGAGGCATCGGGACAGATACGCAGTATTTT. Translating gives CASSSPSAGGIGTDTQYF.

This clone was detected once. The gene calls are TRBV28 and TRBJ1-4; TRBD1 matches at 11 bases. V lost 4 bases, J lost 8 bases, and 6 bases stayed unmatched. Germline V lookup: CDR1 MDHEN, CDR2 SYDVKM. This CDR3 comprises 15 residues. The CDR3 loop is CASSSRTGGREKLFF. DNA of the CDR3: TGTGCCAGCAGTTCTCGGACAGGGGGCCGGGAAAAACTGTTTTTT.

The chain joins TRBV7-9 to TRBJ1-1, with D possibly being TRBD1 (5 bases). The CDR3 contains 12 residues. Germline V gene data show CDR1 as SEHNR and CDR2 as FQNEAQ (reference sequence). The V end was cut by 1 base, the J end by 8 bases, with 8 bases between. The CDR3 reads CASSLGGSEAFF. As DNA, the CDR3 is TGTGCCAGCAGCTTAGGGGGCAGCGAAGCTTTCTTT.

This clone has a handful of counts. The chain's CDR3 is CASSTGGGYTEAFF. The CDR3 DNA is TGTGCCAGCAGTACAGGGGGAGGGTACACTGAAGCTTTCTTT. This chain connects TRBV6-1 to TRBJ1-1; 8 bases align to TRBD1. CDR1 is MNHNS and CDR2 is SASEGT in the germline V gene. This CDR3 contains 14 residues. Unmatched junction bases numbered 5, after V lost 5 bases and J lost 3 bases.

V and J are TRBV5-1 and TRBJ2-5; 12 bases map to TRBD2. Matching the DNA end better, TRBJ2-7 makes the J call doubtful. From germline, CDR1 is SGHRS and CDR2 YFSETQ. CDR3 length: 15 residues. The CDR3 sequence is CASRPTSGRSYEQYF. CDR3 nucleotides: TGCGCCAGCAGGCCGACTAGCGGGAGATCCTACGAGCAGTACTTC.

V is TRBV6-5 and J is TRBJ2-1; D is perhaps TRBD2 (5 bases). The CDR3 covers 14 residues. V lost 5 bases to trimming and J lost 2 bases, with 10 bases between them. Germline CDR1 reads MNHEY; CDR2 reads SVGAGI. CDR3 DNA sequence: TGTGCCAGCAGTCGGACGGGAACCTACAATGAGCAGTTCTTC. Translating it yields CASSRTGTYNEQFF.

As to this clone: At one boundary the junction diverges from the germline segment, which might be a read error. Within the sample, other DNA sequences also encode this same CDR3. This chain joins TRBV5-1 and TRBJ2-2; 10 nucleotides align to TRBD2. Germline CDR1 is SGHRS and CDR2 is YFSETQ. This CDR3 comprises 15 residues. This chain's CDR3 is CASSIAAGGPGELFF. Here the CDR3 DNA reads TGCGCCAGCAGTATCGCAGCGGGAGGGCCCGGGGAGCTGTTTTTC.

The V gene is TRBV7-7, the J gene TRBJ2-3; TRBD2 matches 9 bases. The V segment lost 5 bases and the J segment 5 bases; nucleotides outside the gene matches: 8. Germline loops: CDR1 SSHAT, CDR2 FNYEAQ (reference sequence). There are 15 residues in the CDR3. CDR3 sequence: CASSLLAGDVDTQYF. The CDR3 nucleotides read TGTGCCAGCAGCCTTTTAGCGGGAGACGTAGATACGCAGTATTTT.

The chain recombines TRBV9 with TRBJ2-1; perhaps TRBD1 as D (6 bases). The CDR3 is made up of 17 amino acids. The V gene lost 4 bases and the J gene lost 8 bases, with 25 bases spanning the gap. CDR1 and CDR2 from the germline V gene are SGDLS and YYNGEE. The CDR3 region is CASSPRGGRSDRYEQFF. CDR3 sequence (DNA): TGTGCCAGCAGCCCCAGGGGCGGGCGAAGCGATCGGTATGAGCAGTTCTTC.

This clone was detected ten times or more. The chain combines TRBV7-6 with TRBJ2-2, with 9 bases matching TRBD2. V gave up 5 bases and J gave up 10 bases; unmatched junction bases: 11. The CDR3 sequence is 15 residues long. Germline CDR1 and CDR2: SGHVS and FNYEAQ. CDR3 DNA: TGTGCCAGCAGCCCAGGACTAGCGATGGTTGAGGAGCTGTTTTTT. Translation: CASSPGLAMVEELFF.

The chain is built from TRBV19 and TRBJ1-5, with D perhaps matching TRBD1 (5 bases). V lost 3 bases, J lost 1 base, and 10 bases lay in between. Per germline, CDR1 LNHDA and CDR2 SQIVND (reference sequence). This CDR3 is 15 amino acids long. CDR3 residues: CASSISGGSNQPQHF. DNA for the CDR3: TGTGCCAGTAGTATCTCTGGGGGGAGCAATCAGCCCCAGCATTTT.

As DNA, the CDR3 is TGCGCCAGCAGCTTGACCCTGGGAGGGGTGGACTATGGCTACACCTTC. It specifies CASSLTLGGVDYGYTF. The V call is TRBV5-1, the J call TRBJ1-2; D may be TRBD1 (5 bases). Trimming shortened V by 1 base and J by 3 bases, and 16 bases separated the two germline ends. From germline, CDR1 is SGHRS and CDR2 YFSETQ. This CDR3 spans 16 amino acids.

The chain couples TRBV7-9 to TRBJ1-4; D not resolved. Trimming pared 5 bases from V and 0 bases from J, leaving 7 bases between. CDR3 length: 14 amino acids. The germline CDR1 and CDR2 sequences are SEHNR and FQNEAQ (reference sequence). The CDR3 DNA reads TGTGCCAGCAGCCGGAGCCCAACTAATGAAAAACTGTTTTTT. This translates into CASSRSPTNEKLFF.

In nucleotides, the CDR3 is TGTGCCAGCAGTGAAGGACAGGGGGCTGTCTACGAGCAGTACTTC. The encoded protein is CASSEGQGAVYEQYF. The V and J genes are TRBV6-1 and TRBJ2-7; 10 bases agree with TRBD1. V was clipped by 1 base and J by 3 bases; unmatched bases: 3. Germline lookup yields CDR1 MNHNS and CDR2 SASEGT. CDR3 length: 15 amino acids.